This TCR beta chain originates from a study of T-cell memory formation after mild COVID-19. Overall study results and limits: Confirmation of SARS-CoV-2 specificity was lacking for second-wave clones peaking day 37.

5'RACE primed at constant segments yielded TCR alpha and TCR beta cDNA libraries bearing sample barcodes and UMIs. TCRdb re-analysed the 5' RACE reads in MiXCR, keeping a single row per CDR3 protein. This table has around 50,000 distinct CDR3 sequences, roughly 27% appearing once. Unmatched junction bases numbered 14, after V lost 6 bases and J lost 3 bases. Looked up from germline, CDR1 is MNHEY and CDR2 is SVGEGT. The length of the CDR3 is 16 residues. Of note for this clonotype: Its cognate antigen is unknown.

The sample consisted of PBMCs or a T cell subset sorted from them (not recorded which). The sequence was obtained from a man aged 18 to 29 who had mild COVID-19 (a few samples of this study predate the infection). Cell type and time point are not known. The V and J genes are TRBV6-2 or TRBV6-3 and TRBJ2-7; the match to TRBD1 covers 7 bases. CDR3 DNA sequence: TGTGCCAGCAGGACCGGGACAGACTACACCAACTACGAGCAGTACTTC. Its translation: CASRTGTDYTNYEQYF.